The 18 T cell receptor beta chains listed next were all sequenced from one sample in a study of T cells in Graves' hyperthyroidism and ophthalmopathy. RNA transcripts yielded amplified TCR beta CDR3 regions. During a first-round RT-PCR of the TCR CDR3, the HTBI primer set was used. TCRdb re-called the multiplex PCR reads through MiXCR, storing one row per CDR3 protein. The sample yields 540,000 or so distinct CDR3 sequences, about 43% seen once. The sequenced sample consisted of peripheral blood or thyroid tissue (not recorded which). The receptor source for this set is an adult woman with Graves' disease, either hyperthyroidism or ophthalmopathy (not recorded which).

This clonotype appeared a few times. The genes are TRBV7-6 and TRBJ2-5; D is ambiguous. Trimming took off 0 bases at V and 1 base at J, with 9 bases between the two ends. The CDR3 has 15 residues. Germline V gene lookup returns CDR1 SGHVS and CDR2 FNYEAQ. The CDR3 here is CASSLAFGTQETQYF. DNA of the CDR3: TGTGCCAGCAGCTTAGCGTTTGGCACCCAAGAGACCCAGTACTTC.

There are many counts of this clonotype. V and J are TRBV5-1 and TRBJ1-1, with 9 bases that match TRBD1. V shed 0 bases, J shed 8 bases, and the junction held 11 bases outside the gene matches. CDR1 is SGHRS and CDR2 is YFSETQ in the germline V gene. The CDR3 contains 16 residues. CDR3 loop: CASSLAPPGQGSEAFF. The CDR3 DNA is TGCGCCAGCAGCTTGGCCCCGCCGGGACAGGGCTCCGAAGCTTTCTTT.

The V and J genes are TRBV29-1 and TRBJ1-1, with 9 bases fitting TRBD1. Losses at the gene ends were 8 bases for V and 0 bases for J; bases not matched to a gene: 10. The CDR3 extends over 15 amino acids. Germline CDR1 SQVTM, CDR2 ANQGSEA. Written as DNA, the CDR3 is TGCAGCAGGCGGGACAGGGATTTTCTGAACACTGAAGCTTTCTTT. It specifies CSRRDRDFLNTEAFF.

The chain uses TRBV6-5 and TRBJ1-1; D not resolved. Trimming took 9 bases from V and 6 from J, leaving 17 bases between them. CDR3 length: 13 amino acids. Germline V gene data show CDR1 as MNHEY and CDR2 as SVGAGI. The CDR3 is CASLRGSSPEAFF. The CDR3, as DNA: TGTGCCAGTCTGCGGGGTAGTAGTCCTGAAGCTTTCTTT.

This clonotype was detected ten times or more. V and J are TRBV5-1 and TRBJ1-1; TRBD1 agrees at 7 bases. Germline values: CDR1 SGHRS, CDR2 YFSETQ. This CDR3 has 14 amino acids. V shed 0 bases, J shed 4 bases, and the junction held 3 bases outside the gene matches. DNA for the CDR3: TGCGCCAGCAGCTTGGTGGGACAGACCACTGAAGCTTTCTTT. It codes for CASSLVGQTTEAFF.

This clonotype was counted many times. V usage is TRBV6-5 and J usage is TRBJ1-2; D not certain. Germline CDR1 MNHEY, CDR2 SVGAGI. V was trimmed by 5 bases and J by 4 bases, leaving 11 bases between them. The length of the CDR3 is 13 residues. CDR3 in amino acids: CASSPQPIYGYTF. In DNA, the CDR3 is TGTGCCAGCAGTCCTCAGCCAATCTATGGCTACACCTTC.

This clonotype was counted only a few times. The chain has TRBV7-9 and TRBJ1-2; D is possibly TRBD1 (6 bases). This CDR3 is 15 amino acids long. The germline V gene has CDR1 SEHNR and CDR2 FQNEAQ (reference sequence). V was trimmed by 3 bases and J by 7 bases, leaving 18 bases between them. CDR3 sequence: CASSLPQGPRSGYTF. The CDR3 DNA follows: TGTGCCAGCAGCTTGCCTCAGGGGCCCCGATCTGGCTACACCTTC.

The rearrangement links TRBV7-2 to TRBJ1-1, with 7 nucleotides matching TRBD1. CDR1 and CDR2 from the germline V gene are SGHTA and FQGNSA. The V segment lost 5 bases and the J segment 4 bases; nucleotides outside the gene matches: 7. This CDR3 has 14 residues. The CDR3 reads CASSPTGVGTEAFF. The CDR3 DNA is TGTGCCAGCAGCCCTACAGGGGTTGGCACTGAAGCTTTCTTT.

The CDR3 loop reads CASSYPLGRTGYTF. Here the CDR3 DNA reads TGTGCCAGCAGCTATCCGTTGGGCAGAACTGGCTACACCTTC. J is TRBJ1-2 and V is TRBV7-9; unclear D gene. V was shortened by 4 bases and J by 7 bases, with 16 bases between the two germline ends. The CDR3 is 14 amino acids. CDR1 and CDR2 (germline): SEHNR, FQNEAQ (reference sequence).

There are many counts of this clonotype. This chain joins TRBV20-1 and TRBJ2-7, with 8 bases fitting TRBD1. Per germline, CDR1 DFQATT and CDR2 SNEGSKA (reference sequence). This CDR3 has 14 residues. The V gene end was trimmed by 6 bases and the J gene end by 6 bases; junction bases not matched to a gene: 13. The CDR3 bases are TGCAGTGCCGAGGCTGGACAGGGTTTTGGCGAGCAGTACTTC. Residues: CSAEAGQGFGEQYF.

The CDR3 nucleotides are TGTGCCATCAGTGAAGGACAGGGGAGTGAAAAACTGTTTTTT. Translated, it gives CAISEGQGSEKLFF. V and J are TRBV10-3 and TRBJ1-4; TRBD1 matches at 9 bases. The CDR3 runs 14 residues. Germline V gene sequence: CDR1 ENHRY, CDR2 SYGVKD. V trimming: 3 bases; J trimming: 7 bases; junction bases outside the gene matches: 3.

The CDR3 DNA reads TGTGCCAGCTCCCCGGGGCTCTACAGGGATGAAAAACTGTTTTTT. It encodes CASSPGLYRDEKLFF. The rearrangement joins TRBV25-1 to TRBJ1-4, with D perhaps TRBD1 (6 bases). V was pared by 8 bases and J by 6 bases, with 19 bases between. The CDR3 is 15 amino acids. CDR1 and CDR2 from the germline V gene are MGHDK and SYGVNS.

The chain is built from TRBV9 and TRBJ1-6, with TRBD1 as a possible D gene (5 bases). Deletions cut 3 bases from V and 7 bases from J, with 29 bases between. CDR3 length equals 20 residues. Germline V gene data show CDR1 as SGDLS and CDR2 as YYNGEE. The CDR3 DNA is TGTGCCAGCAGCGGATCCCGGGAGAACCTAAACTCCAGGGAAAATTCACCCCTCCACTTT. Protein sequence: CASSGSRENLNSRENSPLHF.

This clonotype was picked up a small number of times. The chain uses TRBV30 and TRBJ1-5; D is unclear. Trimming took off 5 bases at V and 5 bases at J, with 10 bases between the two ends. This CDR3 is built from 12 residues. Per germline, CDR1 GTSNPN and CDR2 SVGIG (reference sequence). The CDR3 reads CAWAQADQPQHF. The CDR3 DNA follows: TGTGCCTGGGCCCAGGCGGATCAGCCCCAGCATTTT. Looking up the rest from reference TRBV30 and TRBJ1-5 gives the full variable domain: SQTIHQWPATLVQPVGSPLSLECTVEGTSNPNLYWYRQAAGRGLQLLFYSVGIGQISSEVPQNLSASRPQDRQFILSSKKLLLSDSGFYLCAWAQADQPQHFGDGTRLSIL.

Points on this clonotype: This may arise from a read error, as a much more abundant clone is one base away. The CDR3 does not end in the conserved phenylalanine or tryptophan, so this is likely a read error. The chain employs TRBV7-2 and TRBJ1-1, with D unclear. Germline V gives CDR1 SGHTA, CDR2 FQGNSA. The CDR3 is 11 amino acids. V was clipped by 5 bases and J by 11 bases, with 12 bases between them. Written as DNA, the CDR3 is TGTGCCAGCAGCCACGCCTCCTGGGCTTTCCTT. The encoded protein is CASSHASWAFL.

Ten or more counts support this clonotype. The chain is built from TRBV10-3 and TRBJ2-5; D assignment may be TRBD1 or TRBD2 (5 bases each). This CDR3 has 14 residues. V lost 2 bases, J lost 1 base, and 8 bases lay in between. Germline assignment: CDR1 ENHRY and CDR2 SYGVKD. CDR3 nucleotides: TGTGCCATCAGTGAGGAGGGGAGCCAAGAGACCCAGTACTTC. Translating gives CAISEEGSQETQYF.

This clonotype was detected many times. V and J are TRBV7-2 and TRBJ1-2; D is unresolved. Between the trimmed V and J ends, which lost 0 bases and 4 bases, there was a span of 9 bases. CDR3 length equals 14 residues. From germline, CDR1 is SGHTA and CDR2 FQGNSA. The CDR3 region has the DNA TGTGCCAGCAGCTTAGCTGGGTCAACCTATGGCTACACCTTC. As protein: CASSLAGSTYGYTF.

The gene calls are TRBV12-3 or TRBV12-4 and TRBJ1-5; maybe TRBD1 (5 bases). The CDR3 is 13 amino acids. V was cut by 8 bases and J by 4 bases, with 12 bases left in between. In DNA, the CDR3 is TGTGCCAGCGTCCTTGGGGGGAATCAGCCCCAGCATTTT. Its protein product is CASVLGGNQPQHF.